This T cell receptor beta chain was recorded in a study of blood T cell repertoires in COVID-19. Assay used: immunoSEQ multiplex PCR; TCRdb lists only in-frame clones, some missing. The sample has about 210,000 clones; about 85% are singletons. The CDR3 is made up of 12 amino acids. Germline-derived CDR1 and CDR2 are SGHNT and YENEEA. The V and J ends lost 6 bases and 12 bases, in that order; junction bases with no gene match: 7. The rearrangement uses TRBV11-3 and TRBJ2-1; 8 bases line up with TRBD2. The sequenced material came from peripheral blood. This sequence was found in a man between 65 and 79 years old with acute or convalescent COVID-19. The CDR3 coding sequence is TGTGCCAGCAGTGACCAGCGGGAGCCGCAGTTCTTC. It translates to CASSDQREPQFF.